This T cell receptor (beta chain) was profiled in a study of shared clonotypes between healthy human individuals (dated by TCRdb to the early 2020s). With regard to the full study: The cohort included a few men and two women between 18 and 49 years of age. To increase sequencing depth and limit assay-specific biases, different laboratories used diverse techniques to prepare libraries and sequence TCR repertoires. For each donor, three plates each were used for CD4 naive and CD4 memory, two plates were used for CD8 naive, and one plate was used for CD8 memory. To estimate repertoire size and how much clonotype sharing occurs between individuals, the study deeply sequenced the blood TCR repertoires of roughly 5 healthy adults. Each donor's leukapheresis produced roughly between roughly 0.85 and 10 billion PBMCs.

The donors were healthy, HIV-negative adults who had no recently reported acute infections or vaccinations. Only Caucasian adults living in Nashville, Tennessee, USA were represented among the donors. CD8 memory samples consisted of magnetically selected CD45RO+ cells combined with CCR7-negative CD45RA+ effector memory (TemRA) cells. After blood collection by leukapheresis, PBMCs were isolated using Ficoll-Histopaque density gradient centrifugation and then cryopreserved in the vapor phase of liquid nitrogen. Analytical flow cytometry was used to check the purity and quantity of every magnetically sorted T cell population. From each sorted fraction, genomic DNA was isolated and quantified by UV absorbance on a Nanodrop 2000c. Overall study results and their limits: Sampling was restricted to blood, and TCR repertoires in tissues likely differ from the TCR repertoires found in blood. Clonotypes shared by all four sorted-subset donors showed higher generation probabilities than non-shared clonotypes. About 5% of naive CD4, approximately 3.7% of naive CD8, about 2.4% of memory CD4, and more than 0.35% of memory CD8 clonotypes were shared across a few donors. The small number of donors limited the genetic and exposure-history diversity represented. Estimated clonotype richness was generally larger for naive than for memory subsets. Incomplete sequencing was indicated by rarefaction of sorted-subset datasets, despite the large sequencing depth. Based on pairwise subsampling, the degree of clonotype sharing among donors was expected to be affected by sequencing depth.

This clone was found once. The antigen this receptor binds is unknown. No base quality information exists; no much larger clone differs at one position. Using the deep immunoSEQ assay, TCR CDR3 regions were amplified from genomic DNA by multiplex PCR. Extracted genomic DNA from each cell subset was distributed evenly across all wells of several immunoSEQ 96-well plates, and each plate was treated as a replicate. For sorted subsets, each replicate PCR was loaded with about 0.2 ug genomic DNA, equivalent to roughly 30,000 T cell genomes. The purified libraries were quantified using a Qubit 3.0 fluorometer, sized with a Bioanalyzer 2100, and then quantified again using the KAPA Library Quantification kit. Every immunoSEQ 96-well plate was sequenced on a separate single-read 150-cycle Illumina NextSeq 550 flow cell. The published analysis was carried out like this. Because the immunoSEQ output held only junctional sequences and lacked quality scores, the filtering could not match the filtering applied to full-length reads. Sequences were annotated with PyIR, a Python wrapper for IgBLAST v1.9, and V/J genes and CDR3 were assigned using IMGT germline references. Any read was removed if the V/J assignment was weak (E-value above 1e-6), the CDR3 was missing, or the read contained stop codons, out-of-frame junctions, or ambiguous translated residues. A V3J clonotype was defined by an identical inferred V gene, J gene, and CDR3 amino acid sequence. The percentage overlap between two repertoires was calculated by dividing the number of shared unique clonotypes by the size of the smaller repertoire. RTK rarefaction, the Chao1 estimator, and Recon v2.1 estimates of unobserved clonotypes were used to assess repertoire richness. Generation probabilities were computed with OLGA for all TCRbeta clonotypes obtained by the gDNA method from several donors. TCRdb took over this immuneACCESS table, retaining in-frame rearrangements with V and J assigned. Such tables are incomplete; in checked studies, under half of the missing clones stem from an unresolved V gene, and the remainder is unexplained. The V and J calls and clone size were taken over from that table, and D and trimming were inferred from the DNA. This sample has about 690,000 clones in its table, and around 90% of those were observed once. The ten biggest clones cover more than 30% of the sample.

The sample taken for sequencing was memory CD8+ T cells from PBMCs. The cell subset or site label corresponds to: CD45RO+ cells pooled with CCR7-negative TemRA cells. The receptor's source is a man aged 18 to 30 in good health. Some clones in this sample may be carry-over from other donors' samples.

The sequenced DNA: TGTGCCACTTCATTCTCACAGGGTACGAACACCGGGGAGCTGTTTTTT. This is translated as CATSFSQGTNTGELFF. The sequence links TRBV9 to TRBJ2-2, with a tentative D gene TRBD1 over 6 matching bases. From the germline V gene, CDR1 is SGDLS and CDR2 is YYNGEE. Its CDR3 holds 16 amino acids, cysteine through phenylalanine. Here the CDR3 DNA is all that survives: 48 bases in frame from base 1. Trimming costs V 9 bases and J 0 bases, and their ends lie 18 bases apart.